These 3 T cell receptor beta chains came from one sample sequenced in a study of radiotherapy plus CTLA-4 blockade in lung cancer. TCRdb's copy holds only in-frame clones and misses some; the assay was immunoSEQ multiplex PCR. The sample yields fewer than 100,000 clones, more than 60% seen once. The specimen comprised peripheral blood, sampled from a patient treated with radiotherapy plus ipilimumab. The receptors stem from a human donor with non-small cell lung cancer whose response to radiotherapy plus ipilimumab could not be evaluated. Some clones in this sample may be carry-over from other donors' samples.

The chain combines TRBV30 with TRBJ1-2; 7 nucleotides match TRBD1. Germline CDR1 is GTSNPN and CDR2 is SVGIG (reference sequence). The V gene end was trimmed by 0 bases and the J gene end by 3 bases; junction bases not matched to a gene: 10. There are 16 residues in the CDR3. For the CDR3, the DNA is TGTGCCTGGAGTGTAGGGACAGCTCCCAGGCACTATGGCTACACCTTC. Translated, it gives CAWSVGTAPRHYGYTF.

This clone was picked up a small number of times. The V gene is TRBV5-4, the J gene TRBJ1-4, with 8 bases lining up with TRBD1. The CDR3 consists of 15 residues. CDR1 SGHNT and CDR2 YYREEE come from the germline V gene (reference sequence). J lost 7 bases, V lost 0 bases, and 5 bases had no gene match. CDR3 nucleotides: TGTGCCAGCAGCTTGGCAGGGGGCGCGGGTGAAAAACTGTTTTTT. Protein product: CASSLAGGAGEKLFF. Variable domain in full (rest from reference TRBV5-4 and TRBJ1-4): ETGVTQSPTHLIKTRGQQVTLRCSSQSGHNTVSWYQQALGQGPQFIFQYYREEENGRGNFPPRFSGLQFPNYSSELNVNALELDDSALYLCASSLAGGAGEKLFFGSGTQLSVL.

J is TRBJ2-4 and V is TRBV9; no firm D call. Trimming removed 2 bases from V and 8 bases from J, with 11 bases in between. This CDR3 region has 13 residues. Germline values: CDR1 SGDLS, CDR2 YYNGEE. The CDR3 reads CASSVLNGDIQYF. The CDR3 region has the DNA TGTGCCAGCAGCGTCCTAAATGGAGACATTCAGTACTTC.